This TCR beta chain was profiled in a study of blood T cells in healthy people across ages. Isolated per sample were at least 7 million PBMCs. A second 7 to 11 cycle PCR used barcoded and J-beta primers. Each cDNA molecule, via a template-switch adaptor with 12 random nucleotides, was tagged. The study obtained at least 3 million CDR3-containing paired-end reads from every sample. TCRdb passed the 5' RACE reads through MiXCR, listing each CDR3 protein once. Here the sample spans about 780,000 distinct CDR3 sequences, 35% to 50% being singletons. General study findings and limits: Per million T cells, the diversity of TCR beta decreased roughly linearly as age advanced.

Losses at the gene ends were 6 bases for V and 1 base for J; bases not matched to a gene: 4. The CDR3 loop spans 13 amino acids. Germline CDR1 is SQVTM and CDR2 is ANQGSEA. As to this clonotype: The antigen is unknown.

V usage is TRBV29-1 and J usage is TRBJ2-3, with 7 nucleotides matching TRBD1. The TCR originated in an elderly man in good health. The material sequenced was blood. The CDR3 bases are TGCAGCGTCCGGGACAGTGGCACAGATACGCAGTATTTT. Translated: CSVRDSGTDTQYF.